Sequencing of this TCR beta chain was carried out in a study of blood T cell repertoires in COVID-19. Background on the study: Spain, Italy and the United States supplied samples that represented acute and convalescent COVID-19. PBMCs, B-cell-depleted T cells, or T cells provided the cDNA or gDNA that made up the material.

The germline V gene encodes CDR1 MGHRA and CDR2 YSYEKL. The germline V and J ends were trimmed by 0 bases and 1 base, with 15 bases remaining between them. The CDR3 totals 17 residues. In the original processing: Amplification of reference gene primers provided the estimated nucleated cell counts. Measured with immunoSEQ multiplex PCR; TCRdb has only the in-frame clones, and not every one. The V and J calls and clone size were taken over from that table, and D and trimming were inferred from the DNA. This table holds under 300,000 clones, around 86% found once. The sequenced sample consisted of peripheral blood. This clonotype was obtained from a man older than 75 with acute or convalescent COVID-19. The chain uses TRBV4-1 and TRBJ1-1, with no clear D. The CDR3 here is CASSQEELGRQNTEAFF. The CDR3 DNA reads TGCGCCAGCAGCCAAGAAGAATTGGGCAGGCAGAACACTGAAGCTTTCTTT.